The 15 T cell receptor beta chains listed next were all sequenced from one sample in a study of cytomegalovirus exposure and HLA in healthy donors. The primer mix had 60 Vbeta and 13 Jbeta primers. Clones were read by immunoSEQ multiplex PCR, and TCRdb kept only the in-frame ones, dropping some. The sample holds some 90,000 clones; around 81% are singletons and the top ten take about 4.4%. The sequenced sample consisted of PBMCs. These receptors all stem from a woman aged 70-85 years in good health and CMV-seropositive.

The chain joins TRBV2 to TRBJ2-4; 10 nucleotides line up with TRBD1. Per the germline V gene, CDR1 is SNHLY and CDR2 is FYNNEI. V lost 5 bases to trimming and J lost 5 bases; unmatched junction nucleotides: 6. The CDR3 length is 15 residues. CDR3 sequence: CASSPDRGTQNIQYF. As DNA, the CDR3 is TGTGCCAGCAGTCCGGACAGGGGGACCCAAAACATTCAGTACTTC.

The chain carries TRBV5-8 and TRBJ1-2; D call uncertain. In germline, CDR1 is SGHTS, CDR2 YDEGEE. V shed 4 bases and J shed 5 bases, with 18 bases lying between them. This CDR3 region has 15 residues. The CDR3, as DNA: TGTGCCAGCAGCCTTGGGCAGAACGCCATTTATGGCTACACCTTC. Residues: CASSLGQNAIYGYTF. The entire variable domain, with the rest obtained from reference TRBV5-8 and TRBJ1-2, is as follows: EAGVTQSPTHLIKTRGQQATLRCSPISGHTSVYWYQQALGLGLQFLLWYDEGEERNRGNFPPRFSGRQFPNYSSELNVNALELEDSALYLCASSLGQNAIYGYTFGSGTRLTVV.

The rearrangement joins TRBV28 to TRBJ2-4; 8 nucleotides agree with TRBD1. CDR1 is MDHEN and CDR2 is SYDVKM in the germline V gene. V shed 5 bases and J 1 base; nucleotides not matched to a gene: 7. CDR3 size: 16 residues. The CDR3, as DNA: TGTGCCAGCAGTCCTATGACAGGGGCGGCCAAAAACATTCAGTACTTC. Its translation: CASSPMTGAAKNIQYF.

J is TRBJ2-1 and V is TRBV9, with D possibly TRBD2 on 5 matching bases. From germline, CDR1 is SGDLS and CDR2 YYNGEE. CDR3 length: 14 amino acids. The ends were cut back, 0 bases at V and 9 bases at J, with 13 bases in the middle. The CDR3 sequence is CASSVESSLVEQFF. For the CDR3, the DNA is TGTGCCAGCAGCGTAGAGTCTAGCTTGGTTGAGCAGTTCTTC. The full variable domain, completed using reference TRBV9 and TRBJ2-1, is DSGVTQTPKHLITATGQRVTLRCSPRSGDLSVYWYQQSLDQGLQFLIQYYNGEERAKGNILERFSAQQFPDLHSELNLSSLELGDSALYFCASSVESSLVEQFFGPGTRLTVL.

CDR3 sequence: CASSYQGYAHNEQFF. The CDR3 DNA follows: TGTGCCAGCAGTTACCAGGGGTACGCTCACAATGAGCAGTTCTTC. The V gene is TRBV6-5, the J gene TRBJ2-1, with D perhaps TRBD1 (6 bases). The V end was cut by 2 bases, the J end by 5 bases, with 13 bases between. Germline V gene data show CDR1 as MNHEY and CDR2 as SVGAGI. The length of the CDR3 is 15 residues.

The chain is built from TRBV6-5 and TRBJ2-7; TRBD2 aligns across 10 bases. Germline-derived CDR1 and CDR2 are MNHEY and SVGAGI. The V segment lost 6 bases and the J segment 6 bases; nucleotides outside the gene matches: 8. The length of the CDR3 is 14 residues. The DNA for the CDR3 is TGTGCCAGCAGAAGAGCGGGAGGGGGAGGCGAGCAGTACTTC. As protein: CASRRAGGGGEQYF.

The V gene is TRBV2, the J gene TRBJ1-2, with 8 bases matching TRBD1. The CDR3 consists of 14 residues. The trim removed 6 bases at V and 0 bases at J, leaving 3 bases unmatched. CDR1 and CDR2 from the germline V gene are SNHLY and FYNNEI. CDR3 DNA sequence: TGTGCCAGCAGACCGACAGGGGCTAACTATGGCTACACCTTC. Its translation: CASRPTGANYGYTF. The variable domain in full, completed from reference TRBV2 and TRBJ1-2, reads EPEVTQTPSHQVTQMGQEVILRCVPISNHLYFYWYRQILGQKVEFLVSFYNNEISEKSEIFDDQFSVERPDGSNFTLKIRSTKLEDSAMYFCASRPTGANYGYTFGSGTRLTVV.

The rearrangement uses TRBV7-9 and TRBJ1-1, with 8 bases matching TRBD1. Losses at the gene ends were 5 bases for V and 3 bases for J; bases not matched to a gene: 8. The CDR3 has 15 amino acids. CDR1 is SEHNR, CDR2 FQNEAQ, per germline (reference sequence). CDR3 amino acids: CASSPGGGVDTEAFF. The CDR3 DNA reads TGTGCCAGCAGCCCAGGGGGCGGGGTTGACACTGAAGCTTTCTTT.

This clone has a single count. The chain uses TRBV4-3 and TRBJ2-6; 7 nucleotides line up with TRBD1. J was trimmed by 3 bases and V by 0 bases; bases with no gene match: 8. This CDR3 contains 18 residues. Per the germline V gene, CDR1 is LGHNA and CDR2 is YSLEER. CDR3 protein: CASSQENLQGNGANVLTF. As DNA, the CDR3 is TGCGCCAGCAGCCAAGAAAATCTACAGGGGAATGGGGCCAACGTCCTGACTTTC.

The chain is built from TRBV2 and TRBJ2-7; TRBD2 is a possible D gene (5 bases). The germline gives CDR1 SNHLY, CDR2 FYNNEI. The CDR3 has 14 residues. The V end was cut by 9 bases, the J end by 3 bases, with 18 bases between. The CDR3 region is CASARRGPNYEQYF. CDR3 DNA: TGTGCCAGTGCTCGCCGGGGTCCCAACTACGAGCAGTACTTC.

Only one count was recorded for this clone. The gene calls are TRBV2 and TRBJ2-1; 7 bases match TRBD2. V dropped 3 bases and J dropped 0; count of bases not matched to a gene: 2. Germline-derived CDR1 and CDR2 are SNHLY and FYNNEI. CDR3 length equals 15 residues. CDR3 in amino acids: CASSEGGTSYNEQFF. The CDR3 nucleotides read TGTGCCAGCAGTGAGGGGGGGACCTCCTACAATGAGCAGTTCTTC.

This clone has just one count. CDR3 residues: CAWSPPDLTSGGQGEQYF. The DNA of the CDR3 is TGTGCCTGGAGTCCCCCCGACCTCACTAGCGGGGGCCAAGGGGAGCAGTACTTC. The chain uses TRBV30 and TRBJ2-7, with 11 bases identical to TRBD2. This CDR3 comprises 18 residues. Germline V CDR1 and CDR2: GTSNPN, SVGIG (reference sequence). J lost 7 bases, V lost 2 bases, and 19 bases had no gene match.

This chain uses TRBV27 with TRBJ2-7; 13 positions match TRBD2. The germline V gene has CDR1 MNHEY and CDR2 SMNVEV (reference sequence). The CDR3 length is 15 residues. Losses at the gene ends were 5 bases for V and 2 bases for J; bases not matched to a gene: 3. CDR3 DNA sequence: TGTGCCAGCAGTCCCGGACTAGCGGGGGCCTACGAGCAGTACTTC. Amino acid sequence: CASSPGLAGAYEQYF.

Notes on this clone: At one of its ends the junction is not consistent with the germline gene, which may arise from a read error. The chain recombines TRBV7-9 with TRBJ1-4, with D perhaps matching TRBD1 (5 bases). Per germline, CDR1 SEHNR and CDR2 FQNEAQ (reference sequence). CDR3 length: 12 residues. The CDR3 region is CSSSFSGTGLFF. The CDR3, as DNA: TGTTCCAGCAGCTTCTCCGGGACTGGGCTGTTTTTT.

The J gene is TRBJ1-2, the V gene TRBV29-1; 7 bases are shared with TRBD1. The CDR3 loop spans 11 amino acids. The V gene's germline CDR1 is SQVTM and CDR2 ANQGSEA. The V and J ends lost 8 bases and 8 bases, in that order; junction bases with no gene match: 8. The CDR3 bases are TGCAGCTCCTCCAGGACAGGAGGCTACACCTTC. Its protein product is CSSSRTGGYTF.